Listed here is a single T cell receptor (beta chain). The antigen remains unidentified. The data are from a study of cytomegalovirus exposure and HLA in healthy donors. Study results and limitations: Among the CMV-associated chains, a few were confirmed in vitro as specific for CMV antigens.

Researchers ran the PCR with 60 Vbeta and 13 Jbeta primers. TCRdb's table, derived via immunoSEQ multiplex PCR, lists solely in-frame clones and lacks some. The data contain some 180,000 clones, 84% of them seen just once; the ten biggest clones take up 1.2%. The sequence was obtained from a girl aged 2-10 years in good health and CMV-seropositive. Sequencing used PBMCs.

The CDR3 here is CASSGGWRAGQETQYF. CDR3 nucleotides: TGTGCCAGCAGCGGGGGGTGGCGGGCCGGTCAAGAGACCCAGTACTTC. V and J are TRBV4-2 and TRBJ2-5, with D perhaps TRBD2 (6 bases). Germline-derived CDR1 and CDR2 are LGHNA and YNFKEQ. The CDR3 extends over 16 amino acids. Between the trimmed V and J ends, which lost 5 bases and 2 bases, there was a span of 18 bases.